This TCR beta chain came from a study of CD4 T cells in relation to SARS-CoV-2 and coronaviruses. The wider study: Patient ages ranged from about 20 to 80, median 38.

Comment on this clone: Its antigen is not identified.

General study results and limits: Pre-pandemic and post-infection samples never came from the same donor.

The protocol was immunoSEQ multiplex PCR, while the TCRdb copy is restricted to in-frame clones and leaves out a portion. This repertoire shows some 38,000 clones, under 80% found once; its top ten account for about a fifth. The germline V gene encodes CDR1 MNHNS and CDR2 SASEGT. The CDR3 has 19 residues. J was trimmed by 6 bases and V by 1 base; bases with no gene match: 16. V usage is TRBV6-1 and J usage is TRBJ2-1; 9 bases map to TRBD2. Specimen: memory CD4+ T cells from PBMCs, cultured in vitro. The TCR originated in an adult with COVID-19. CDR3 bases: TGTGCCAGCAGTGAAGTCGCGCCGGGACTAGCCGGGAGGGTCAATGAGCAGTTCTTC. It translates to CASSEVAPGLAGRVNEQFF.